This record concerns one TCR beta chain sequence. This sample is part of a study of blood T cell repertoires in COVID-19. Looked up from germline, CDR1 is LNHDA and CDR2 is SQIVND (reference sequence). With 5 bases clipped from V and 2 bases from J, the junction kept 5 bases outside the gene matches. CDR3 length: 16 amino acids. The repertoire was sequenced with immunoSEQ multiplex PCR; TCRdb's copy has only in-frame clones and lacks some. The table shows under 450,000 clones, with around 87% occurring only once. The source is a man aged 25 to 45 who had recovered from COVID-19. The sequencing input was PBMCs or T cells enriched from blood (not recorded which). The chain is built from TRBV19 and TRBJ2-5; 13 bases are shared with TRBD2. CDR3: CASSGRTSGGQETQYF. The CDR3 DNA reads as TGTGCCAGTAGTGGAAGGACTAGCGGGGGTCAAGAGACCCAGTACTTC.